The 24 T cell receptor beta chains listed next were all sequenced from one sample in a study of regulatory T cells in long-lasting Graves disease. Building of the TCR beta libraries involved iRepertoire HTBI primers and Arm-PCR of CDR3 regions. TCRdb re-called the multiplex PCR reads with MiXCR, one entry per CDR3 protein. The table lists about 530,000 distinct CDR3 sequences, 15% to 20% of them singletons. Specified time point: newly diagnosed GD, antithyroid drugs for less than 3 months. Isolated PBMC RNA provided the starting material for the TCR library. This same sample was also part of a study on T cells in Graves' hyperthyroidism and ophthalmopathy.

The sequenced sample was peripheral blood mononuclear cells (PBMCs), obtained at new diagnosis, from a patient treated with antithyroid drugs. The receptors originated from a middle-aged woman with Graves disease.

CDR3 region: CSARDLGRNEQFF. Written as DNA, the CDR3 is TGCAGTGCTAGAGATCTGGGACGCAATGAGCAGTTCTTC. The chain is built from TRBV20-1 and TRBJ2-1; D tentatively reads TRBD1 or TRBD2 (5 bases each). This CDR3 comprises 13 residues. Deletions cut 0 bases from V and 6 bases from J, with 9 bases between. Per germline, CDR1 DFQATT and CDR2 SNEGSKA (reference sequence).

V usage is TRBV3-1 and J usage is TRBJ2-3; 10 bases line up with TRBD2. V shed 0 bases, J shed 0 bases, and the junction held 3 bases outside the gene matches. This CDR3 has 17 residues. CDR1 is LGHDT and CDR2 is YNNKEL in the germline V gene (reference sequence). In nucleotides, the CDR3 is TGTGCCAGCAGCCAAGACCCAGCGGGGGGGAGCACAGATACGCAGTATTTT. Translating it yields CASSQDPAGGSTDTQYF.

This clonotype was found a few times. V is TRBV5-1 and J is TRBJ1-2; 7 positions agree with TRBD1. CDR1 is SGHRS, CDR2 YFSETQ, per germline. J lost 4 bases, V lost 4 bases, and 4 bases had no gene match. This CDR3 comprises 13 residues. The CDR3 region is CASSTGVSYGYTF. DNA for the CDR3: TGCGCCAGCAGCACAGGGGTTAGCTATGGCTACACCTTC.

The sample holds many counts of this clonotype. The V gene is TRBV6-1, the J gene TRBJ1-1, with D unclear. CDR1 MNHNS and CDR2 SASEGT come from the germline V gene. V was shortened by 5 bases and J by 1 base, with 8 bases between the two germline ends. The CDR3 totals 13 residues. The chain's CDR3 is CASSQHRNTEAFF. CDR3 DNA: TGTGCCAGCAGTCAACACAGGAACACTGAAGCTTTCTTT.

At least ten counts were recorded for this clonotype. This CDR3 is CASSLRQANTEAFF. The CDR3 DNA sequence: TGTGCCAGCAGTTTAAGGCAGGCTAACACTGAAGCTTTCTTT. J is TRBJ1-1 and V is TRBV28, with unresolved D. The V and J ends lost 2 bases and 2 bases respectively, with 9 bases between them. CDR1 and CDR2 (germline): MDHEN, SYDVKM. This CDR3 has 14 residues.

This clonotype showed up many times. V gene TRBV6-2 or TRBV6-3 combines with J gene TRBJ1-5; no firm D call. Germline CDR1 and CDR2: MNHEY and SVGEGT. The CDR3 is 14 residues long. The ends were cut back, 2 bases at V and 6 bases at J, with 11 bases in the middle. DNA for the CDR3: TGTGCCAGCAGTTACCAATATGAGGGTCAGCCCCAGCATTTT. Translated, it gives CASSYQYEGQPQHF.

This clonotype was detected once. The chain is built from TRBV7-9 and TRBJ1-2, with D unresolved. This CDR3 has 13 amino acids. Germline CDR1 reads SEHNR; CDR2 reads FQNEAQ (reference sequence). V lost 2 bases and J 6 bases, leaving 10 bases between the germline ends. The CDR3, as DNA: TGTGCCAGCAGCTTACCAGGAAATGATGGCTACACCTTC. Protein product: CASSLPGNDGYTF.

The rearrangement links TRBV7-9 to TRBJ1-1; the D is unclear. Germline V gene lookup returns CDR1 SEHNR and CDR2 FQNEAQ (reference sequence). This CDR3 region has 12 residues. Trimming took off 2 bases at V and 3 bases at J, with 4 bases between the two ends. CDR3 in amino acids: CASSLSDTEAFF. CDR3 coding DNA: TGTGCCAGCAGCTTATCGGACACTGAAGCTTTCTTT.

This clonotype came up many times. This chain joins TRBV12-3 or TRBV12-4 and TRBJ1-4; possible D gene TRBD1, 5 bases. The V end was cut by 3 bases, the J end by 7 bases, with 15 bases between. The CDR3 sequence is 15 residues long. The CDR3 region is CASSLEGRSVEKLFF. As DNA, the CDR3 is TGTGCCAGCAGTTTGGAGGGGCGGTCTGTTGAAAAACTGTTTTTT.

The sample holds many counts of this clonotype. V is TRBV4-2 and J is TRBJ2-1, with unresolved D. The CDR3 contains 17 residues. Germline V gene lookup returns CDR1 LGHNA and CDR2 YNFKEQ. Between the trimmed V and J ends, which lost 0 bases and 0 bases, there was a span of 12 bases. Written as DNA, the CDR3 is TGTGCCAGCAGCCAAGATTATGGGGAACTCTCCTACAATGAGCAGTTCTTC. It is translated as CASSQDYGELSYNEQFF.

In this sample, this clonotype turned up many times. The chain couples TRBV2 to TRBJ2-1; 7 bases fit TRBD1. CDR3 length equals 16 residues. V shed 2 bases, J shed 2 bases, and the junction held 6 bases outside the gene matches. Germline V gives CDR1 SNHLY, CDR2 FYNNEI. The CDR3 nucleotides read TGTGCCAGCAGTGAACAATCCGGGACAGCCTACAATGAGCAGTTCTTC. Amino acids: CASSEQSGTAYNEQFF.

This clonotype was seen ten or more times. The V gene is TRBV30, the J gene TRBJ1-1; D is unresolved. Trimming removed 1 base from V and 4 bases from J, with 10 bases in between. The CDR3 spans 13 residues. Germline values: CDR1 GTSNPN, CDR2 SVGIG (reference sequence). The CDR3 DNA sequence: TGTGCCTGGAGTGAGCAGGTTTTCACTGAAGCTTTCTTT. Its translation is CAWSEQVFTEAFF.

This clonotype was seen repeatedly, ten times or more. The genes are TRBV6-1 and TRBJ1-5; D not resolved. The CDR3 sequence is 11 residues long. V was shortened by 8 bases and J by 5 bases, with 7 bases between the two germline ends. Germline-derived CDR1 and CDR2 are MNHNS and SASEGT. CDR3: CASSDYQPQHF. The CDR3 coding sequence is TGTGCCAGCTCGGACTATCAGCCCCAGCATTTT.

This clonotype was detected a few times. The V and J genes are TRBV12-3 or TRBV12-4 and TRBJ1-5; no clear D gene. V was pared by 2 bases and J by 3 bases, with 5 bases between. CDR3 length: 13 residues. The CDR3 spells CASSLTINQPQHF. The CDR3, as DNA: TGTGCCAGCAGTTTAACGATCAATCAGCCCCAGCATTTT.

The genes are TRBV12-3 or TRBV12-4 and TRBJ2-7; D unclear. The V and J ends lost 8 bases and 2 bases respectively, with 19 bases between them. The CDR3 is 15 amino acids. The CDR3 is CASSPLAASTYEQYF. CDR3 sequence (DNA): TGTGCCAGCTCCCCGTTGGCGGCCAGCACCTACGAGCAGTACTTC.

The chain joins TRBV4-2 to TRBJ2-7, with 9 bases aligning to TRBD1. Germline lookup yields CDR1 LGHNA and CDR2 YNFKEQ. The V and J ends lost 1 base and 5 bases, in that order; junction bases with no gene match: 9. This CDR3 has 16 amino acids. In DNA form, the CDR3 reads TGTGCCAGCAGCCAAGCTAGACAGGGGGGCCTGGACGAGCAGTACTTC. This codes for CASSQARQGGLDEQYF.

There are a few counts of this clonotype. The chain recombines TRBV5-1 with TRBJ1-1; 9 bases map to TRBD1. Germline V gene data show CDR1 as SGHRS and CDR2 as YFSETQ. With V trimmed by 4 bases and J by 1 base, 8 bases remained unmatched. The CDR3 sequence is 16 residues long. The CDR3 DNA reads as TGCGCCAGCAGCGTACAACCGGGACAGGGGAACACTGAAGCTTTCTTT. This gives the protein CASSVQPGQGNTEAFF.

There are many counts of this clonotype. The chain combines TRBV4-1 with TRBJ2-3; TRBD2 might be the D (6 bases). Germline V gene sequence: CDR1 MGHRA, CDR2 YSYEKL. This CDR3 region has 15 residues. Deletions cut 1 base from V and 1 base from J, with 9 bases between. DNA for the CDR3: TGCGCCAGCAGCCAAGTAGCGGATGGCACAGATACGCAGTATTTT. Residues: CASSQVADGTDTQYF.

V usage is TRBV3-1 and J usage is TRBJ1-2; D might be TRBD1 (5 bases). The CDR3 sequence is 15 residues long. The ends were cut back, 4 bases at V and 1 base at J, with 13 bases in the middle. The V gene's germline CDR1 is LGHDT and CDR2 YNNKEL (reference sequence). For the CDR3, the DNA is TGTGCCAGCAGCCGGGGGACGGGAATTAACTATGGCTACACCTTC. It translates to CASSRGTGINYGYTF.

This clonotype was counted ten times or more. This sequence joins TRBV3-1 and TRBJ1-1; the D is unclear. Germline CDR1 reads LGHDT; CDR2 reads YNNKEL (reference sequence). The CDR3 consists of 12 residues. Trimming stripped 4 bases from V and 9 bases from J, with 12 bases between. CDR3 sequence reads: CASSPQDGKAFF. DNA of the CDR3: TGTGCCAGCAGCCCCCAGGACGGGAAAGCTTTCTTT.

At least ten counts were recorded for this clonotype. CDR3 bases: TGTGCCAGCAGTGACCTACGATCCGCCAACTCTGGAAACACCATATATTTT. This encodes CASSDLRSANSGNTIYF. This chain uses TRBV6-1 with TRBJ1-3; D not resolved. V lost 3 bases and J 0 bases, leaving 15 bases between the germline ends. From germline, CDR1 is MNHNS and CDR2 SASEGT. CDR3 length: 17 residues.

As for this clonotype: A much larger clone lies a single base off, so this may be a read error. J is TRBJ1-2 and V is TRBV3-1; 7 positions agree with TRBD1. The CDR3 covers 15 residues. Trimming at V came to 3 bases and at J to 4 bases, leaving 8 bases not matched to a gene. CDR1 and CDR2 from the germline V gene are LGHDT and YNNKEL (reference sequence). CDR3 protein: CASSQGGQPAYGYTF. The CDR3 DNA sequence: TGTGCCAGCAGCCAGGGGGGACAGCCGGCCTATGGCTACACCTTC.

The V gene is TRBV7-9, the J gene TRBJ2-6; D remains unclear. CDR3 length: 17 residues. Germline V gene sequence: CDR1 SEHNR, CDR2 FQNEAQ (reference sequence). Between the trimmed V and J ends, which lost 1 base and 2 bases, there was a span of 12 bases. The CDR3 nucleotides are TGTGCCAGCAGCTTAGGCAGCTCCGGAACTGGGGCCAACGTCCTGACTTTC. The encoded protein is CASSLGSSGTGANVLTF. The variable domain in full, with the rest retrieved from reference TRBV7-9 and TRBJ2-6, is DTGVSQNPRHKITKRGQNVTFRCDPISEHNRLYWYRQTLGQGPEFLTYFQNEAQLEKSRLLSDRFSAERPKGSFSTLEIQRTEQGDSAMYLCASSLGSSGTGANVLTFGAGSRLTVL.

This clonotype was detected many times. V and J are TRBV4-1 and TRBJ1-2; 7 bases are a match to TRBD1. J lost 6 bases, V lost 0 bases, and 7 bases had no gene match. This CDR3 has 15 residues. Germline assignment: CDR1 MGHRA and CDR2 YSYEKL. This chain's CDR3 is CASSQERGDSDGYTF. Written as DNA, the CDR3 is TGCGCCAGCAGCCAAGAGAGGGGGGACAGCGATGGCTACACCTTC.